The source of this T cell receptor (beta chain) is a study of response to subunit inactivated influenza vaccine listed by TCRdb under 2018. With respect to the entire study: Deep quantitative T cell receptor repertoire profiling was used in the study to track responses to a trivalent subunit inactivated influenza vaccine. The study at large found these results: It was suggested by the authors that each seasonal influenza vaccination may recruit only a limited number of new T cells.

Including cysteine and phenylalanine, the CDR3 has 18 amino acids. The retained sequence is limited to the CDR3, 54 bases, with the frame set at the first base. Germline trimming: 3 bases from V, 1 base from J; junction bases outside gene matches: 3. Taken from the germline V gene, the CDR1 and CDR2 loops are SGHVS and FQNEAQ. The sample's time point label, in plain terms: approximately 47 days after influenza vaccine administration. A word on this clonotype: Its antigen target is currently unknown. There are no base qualities to consult, and no much larger clone falls within one base.

Libraries were constructed by RT-PCR. These reads were obtained on an Illumina HiSeq 2500. TCRdb redid the processing of the public reads, applying fastp at Q25 and MiXCR, and retained in-frame beta chains. Every distinct CDR3 protein forms one entry, paired with its most common genes and DNA. This sample comprises 450,000 to 500,000 distinct CDR3 sequences, roughly 9.8% of them detected only once. The ten largest make up around 12% of the sample. This specimen was PBMCs from blood, taken 45 days after vaccination. The rearranged chain carries TRBV7-8 and TRBJ2-2, with 15 bases in between that match TRBD2. The sequence came from a man in his forties or fifties who received an inactivated influenza vaccine. Donor details come from another sample of the same person, matched by shared clones. The CDR3 in this case is CASSFGLAGGRNTGELFF. The nucleotide sequence reads as follows: TGTGCCAGCAGCTTTGGACTAGCGGGAGGGAGGAACACCGGGGAGCTGTTTTTT.